This T cell receptor (beta chain) was identified during a study of response to subunit inactivated influenza vaccine. General study points: Each seasonal influenza vaccination, the authors suggested, recruits few new T cells.

On this clonotype: The antigen is undetermined.

Each CDR3 protein is one row after TCRdb ran MiXCR on the RT-PCR reads. The repertoire holds over 800,000 distinct CDR3 sequences, with approximately 21% as singletons. The sequences come from PBMCs from blood, collected about 5 days after vaccination. The receptor was isolated from a man between 50 and 59 years old who received an inactivated influenza vaccine.

The CDR3 region is CASSYRPGQGSEKLFF. In DNA form, the CDR3 reads TGCGCCAGCAGCTATCGTCCGGGACAGGGTAGTGAAAAACTGTTTTTT. The V gene is TRBV5-1, the J gene TRBJ1-4, with 9 bases that match TRBD1. Germline CDR1 SGHRS, CDR2 YFSETQ. V lost 3 bases to trimming and J lost 7 bases; unmatched junction nucleotides: 10. The CDR3 has 16 residues.